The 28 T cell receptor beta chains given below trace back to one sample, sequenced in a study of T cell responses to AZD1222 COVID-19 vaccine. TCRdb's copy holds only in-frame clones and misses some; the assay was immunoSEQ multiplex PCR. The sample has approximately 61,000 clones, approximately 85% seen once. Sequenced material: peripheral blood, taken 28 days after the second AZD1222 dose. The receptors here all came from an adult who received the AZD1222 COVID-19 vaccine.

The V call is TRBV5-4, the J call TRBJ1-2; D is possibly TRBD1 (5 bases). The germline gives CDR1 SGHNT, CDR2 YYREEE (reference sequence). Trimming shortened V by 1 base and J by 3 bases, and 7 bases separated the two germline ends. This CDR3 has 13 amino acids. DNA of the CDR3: TGTGCCAGCAGCTTGCTGGGGGACTATGGCTACACCTTC. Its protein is CASSLLGDYGYTF.

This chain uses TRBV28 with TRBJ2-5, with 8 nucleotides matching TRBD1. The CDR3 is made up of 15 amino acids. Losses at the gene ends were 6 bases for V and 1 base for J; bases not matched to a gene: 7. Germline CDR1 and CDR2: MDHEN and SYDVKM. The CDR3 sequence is CASRRTGGTQETQYF. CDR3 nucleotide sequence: TGTGCCAGCAGGCGCACAGGGGGAACCCAAGAGACCCAGTACTTC.

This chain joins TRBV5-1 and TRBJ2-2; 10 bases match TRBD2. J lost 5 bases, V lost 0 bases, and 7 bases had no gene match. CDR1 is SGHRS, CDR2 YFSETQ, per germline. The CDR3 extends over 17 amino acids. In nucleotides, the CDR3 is TGCGCCAGCAGCTTGGGAGGCGTAGCGGGAGGAACCGGGGAGCTGTTTTTT. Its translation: CASSLGGVAGGTGELFF.

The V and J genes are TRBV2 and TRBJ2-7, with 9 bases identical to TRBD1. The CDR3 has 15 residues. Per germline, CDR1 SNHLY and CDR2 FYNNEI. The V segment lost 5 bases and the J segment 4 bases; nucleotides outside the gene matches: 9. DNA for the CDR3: TGTGCCAGCAGTCTGGGACAGGGAAAGTTGTACGAGCAGTACTTC. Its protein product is CASSLGQGKLYEQYF.

CDR3 residues: CASSLKPGDDRSYNEQFF. The CDR3, as DNA: TGTGCCAGCAGCCTAAAACCGGGGGACGACAGATCCTACAATGAGCAGTTCTTC. The V call is TRBV7-6, the J call TRBJ2-1, with D possibly matching TRBD2 (6 bases). The germline gives CDR1 SGHVS, CDR2 FNYEAQ. The CDR3 covers 18 residues. The V and J ends lost 5 bases and 1 base respectively, with 21 bases between them. The entire variable domain, with the rest obtained from reference TRBV7-6 and TRBJ2-1, is as follows: GAGVSQSPRYKVTKRGQDVALRCDPISGHVSLYWYRQALGQGPEFLTYFNYEAQQDKSGLPNDRFSAERPEGSISTLTIQRTEQRDSAMYRCASSLKPGDDRSYNEQFFGPGTRLTVL.

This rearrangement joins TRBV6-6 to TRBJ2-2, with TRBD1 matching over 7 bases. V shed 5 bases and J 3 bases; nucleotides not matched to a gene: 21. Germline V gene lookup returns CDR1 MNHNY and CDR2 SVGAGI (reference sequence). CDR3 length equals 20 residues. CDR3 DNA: TGTGCCAGCAGTCCGTATACCAGCCATACAGGGGACAAATACACCGGGGAGCTGTTTTTT. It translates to CASSPYTSHTGDKYTGELFF.

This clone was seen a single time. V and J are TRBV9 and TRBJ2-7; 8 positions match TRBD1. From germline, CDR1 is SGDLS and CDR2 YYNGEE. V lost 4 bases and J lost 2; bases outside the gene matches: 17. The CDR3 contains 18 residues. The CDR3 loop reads CASSPAPGDRGGPYEQYF. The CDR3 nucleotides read TGTGCCAGCAGCCCAGCCCCCGGAGACAGGGGTGGGCCCTACGAGCAGTACTTC.

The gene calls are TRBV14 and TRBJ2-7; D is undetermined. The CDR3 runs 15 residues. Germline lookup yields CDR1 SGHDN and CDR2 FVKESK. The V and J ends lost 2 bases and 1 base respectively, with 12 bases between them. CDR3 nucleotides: TGTGCCAGCAGCCAAAATTTACAAGCATCCTACGAGCAGTACTTC. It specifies CASSQNLQASYEQYF.

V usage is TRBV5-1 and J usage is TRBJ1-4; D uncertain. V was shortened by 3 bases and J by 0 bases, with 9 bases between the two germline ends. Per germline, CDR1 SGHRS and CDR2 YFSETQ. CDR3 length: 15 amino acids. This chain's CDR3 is CASSSGRATNEKLFF. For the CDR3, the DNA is TGCGCCAGCAGCTCTGGTCGCGCAACTAATGAAAAACTGTTTTTT.

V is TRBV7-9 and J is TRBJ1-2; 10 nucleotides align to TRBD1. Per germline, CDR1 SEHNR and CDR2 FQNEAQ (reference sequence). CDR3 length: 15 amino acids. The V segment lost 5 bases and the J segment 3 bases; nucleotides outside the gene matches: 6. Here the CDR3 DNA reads TGTGCCAGCAGCCCCGGACAGGGGGTGGACTATGGCTACACCTTC. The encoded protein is CASSPGQGVDYGYTF.

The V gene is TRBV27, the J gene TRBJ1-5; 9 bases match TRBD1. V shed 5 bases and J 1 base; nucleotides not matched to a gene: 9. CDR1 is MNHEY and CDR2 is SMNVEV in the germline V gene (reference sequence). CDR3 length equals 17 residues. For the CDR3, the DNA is TGTGCCAGCAGTCCAAAGACAGGGGGGTTGAGCAATCAGCCCCAGCATTTT. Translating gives CASSPKTGGLSNQPQHF.

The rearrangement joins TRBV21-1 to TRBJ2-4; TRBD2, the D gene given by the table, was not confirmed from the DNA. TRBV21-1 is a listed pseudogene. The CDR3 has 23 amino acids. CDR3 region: CASSKDGGGVTDSCLLAKNIQYF. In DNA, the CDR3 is TGTGCCAGCAGCAAAGATGGGGGGGGCGTGACAGATTCCTGTCTACTAGCCAAAAACATTCAGTACTTC.

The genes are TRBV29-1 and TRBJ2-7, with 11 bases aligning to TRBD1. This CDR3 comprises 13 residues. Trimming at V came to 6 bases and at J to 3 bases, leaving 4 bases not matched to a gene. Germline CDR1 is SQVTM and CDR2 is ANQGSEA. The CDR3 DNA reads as TGCAGCGTCCCGGGACAGGGGGACTACGAGCAGTACTTC. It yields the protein CSVPGQGDYEQYF.

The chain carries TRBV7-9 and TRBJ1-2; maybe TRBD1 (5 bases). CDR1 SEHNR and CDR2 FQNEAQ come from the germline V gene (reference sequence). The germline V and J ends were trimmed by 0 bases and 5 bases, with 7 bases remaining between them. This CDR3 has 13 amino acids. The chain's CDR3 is CASSLAAGYGYTF. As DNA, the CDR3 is TGTGCCAGCAGCTTAGCGGCAGGGTATGGCTACACCTTC.

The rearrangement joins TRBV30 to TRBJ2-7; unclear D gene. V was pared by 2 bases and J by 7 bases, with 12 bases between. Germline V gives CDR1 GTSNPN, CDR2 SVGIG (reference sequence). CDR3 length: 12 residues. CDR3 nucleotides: TGTGCCTGGAGTCTCCCGACACATGAGCAGTACTTC. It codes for CAWSLPTHEQYF.

CDR3 residues: CASSQGGAGSQPQHF. The DNA of the CDR3 is TGCGCCAGCAGCCAAGGAGGGGCAGGAAGCCAGCCCCAGCATTTT. The V and J genes are TRBV4-1 and TRBJ1-5; tentatively, D is TRBD1 (5 bases). The CDR3 covers 15 residues. V was clipped by 1 base and J by 7 bases, with 14 bases between them. From germline, CDR1 is MGHRA and CDR2 YSYEKL.

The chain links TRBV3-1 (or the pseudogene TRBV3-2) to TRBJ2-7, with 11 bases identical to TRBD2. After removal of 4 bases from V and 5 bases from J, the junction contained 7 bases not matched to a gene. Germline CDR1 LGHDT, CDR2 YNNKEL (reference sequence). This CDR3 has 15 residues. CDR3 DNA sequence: TGTGCCAGCAGCCGTAGCGGGAGGGCCCCTGACGAGCAGTACTTC. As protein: CASSRSGRAPDEQYF.

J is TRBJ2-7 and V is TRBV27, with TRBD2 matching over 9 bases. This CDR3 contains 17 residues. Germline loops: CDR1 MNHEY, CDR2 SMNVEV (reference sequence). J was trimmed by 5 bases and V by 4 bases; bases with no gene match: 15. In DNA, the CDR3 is TGTGCCAGCAGTTCCCACTCTATTAGCGGGAGCGCTGACGAGCAGTACTTC. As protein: CASSSHSISGSADEQYF.

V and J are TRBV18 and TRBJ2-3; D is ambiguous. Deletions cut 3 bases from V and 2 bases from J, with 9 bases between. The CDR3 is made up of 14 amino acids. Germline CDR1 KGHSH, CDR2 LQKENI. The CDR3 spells CASSPKRSTDTQYF. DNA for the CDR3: TGTGCCAGCTCACCTAAGCGATCCACAGATACGCAGTATTTT.

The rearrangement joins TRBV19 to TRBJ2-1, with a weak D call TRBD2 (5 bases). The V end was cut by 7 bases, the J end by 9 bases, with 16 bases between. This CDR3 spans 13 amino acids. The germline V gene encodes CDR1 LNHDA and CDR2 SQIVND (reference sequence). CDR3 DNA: TGTGCCAGTACCCACGGAGGTGGGTCTGAGCAGTTCTTC. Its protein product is CASTHGGGSEQFF. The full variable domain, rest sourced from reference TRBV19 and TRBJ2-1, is DGGITQSPKYLFRKEGQNVTLSCEQNLNHDAMYWYRQDPGQGLRLIYYSQIVNDFQKGDIAEGYSVSREKKESFPLTVTSAQKNPTAFYLCASTHGGGSEQFFGPGTRLTVL.

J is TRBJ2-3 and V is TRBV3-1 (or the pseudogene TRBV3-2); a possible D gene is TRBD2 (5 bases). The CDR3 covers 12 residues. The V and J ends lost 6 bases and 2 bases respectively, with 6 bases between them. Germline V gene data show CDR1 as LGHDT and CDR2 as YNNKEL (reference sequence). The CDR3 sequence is CASSRDTDTQYF. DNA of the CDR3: TGTGCCAGCAGTCGGGACACAGATACGCAGTATTTT.

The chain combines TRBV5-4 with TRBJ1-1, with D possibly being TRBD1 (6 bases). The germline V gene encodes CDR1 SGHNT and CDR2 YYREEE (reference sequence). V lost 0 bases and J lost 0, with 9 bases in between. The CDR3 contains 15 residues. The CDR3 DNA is TGTGCCAGCAGCTTGGAGGGGGGGGTGAACACTGAAGCTTTCTTT. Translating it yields CASSLEGGVNTEAFF.

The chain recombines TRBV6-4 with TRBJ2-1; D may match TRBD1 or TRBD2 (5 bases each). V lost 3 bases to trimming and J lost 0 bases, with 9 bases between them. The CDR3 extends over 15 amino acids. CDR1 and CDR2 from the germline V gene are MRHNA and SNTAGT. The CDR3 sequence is CASSEGESSYNEQFF. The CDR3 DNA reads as TGTGCCAGCAGTGAGGGGGAGAGCTCCTACAATGAGCAGTTCTTC.

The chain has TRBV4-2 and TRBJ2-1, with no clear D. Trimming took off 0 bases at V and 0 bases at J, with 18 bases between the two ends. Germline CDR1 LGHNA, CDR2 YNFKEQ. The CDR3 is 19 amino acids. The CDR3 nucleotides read TGTGCCAGCAGCCAAGAAAGTCAGCGCGGCGGACCCTCCTACAATGAGCAGTTCTTC. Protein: CASSQESQRGGPSYNEQFF.

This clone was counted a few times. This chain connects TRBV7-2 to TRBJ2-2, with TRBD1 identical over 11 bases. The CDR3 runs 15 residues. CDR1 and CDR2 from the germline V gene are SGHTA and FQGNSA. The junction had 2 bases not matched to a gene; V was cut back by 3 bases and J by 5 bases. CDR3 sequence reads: CASSFGQGATGELFF. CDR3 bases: TGTGCCAGCAGCTTCGGACAGGGGGCAACCGGGGAGCTGTTTTTT.

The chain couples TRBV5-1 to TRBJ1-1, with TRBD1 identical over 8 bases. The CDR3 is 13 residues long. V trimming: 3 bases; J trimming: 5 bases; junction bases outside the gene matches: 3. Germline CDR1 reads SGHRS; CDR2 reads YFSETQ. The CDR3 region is CASSSGQGTEAFF. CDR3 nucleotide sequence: TGCGCCAGCAGCTCTGGACAGGGAACTGAAGCTTTCTTT.

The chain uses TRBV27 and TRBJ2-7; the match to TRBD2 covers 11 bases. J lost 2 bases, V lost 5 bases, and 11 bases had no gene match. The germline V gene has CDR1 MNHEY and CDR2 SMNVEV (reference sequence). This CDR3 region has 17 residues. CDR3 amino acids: CASSTSGSTLGPYEQYF. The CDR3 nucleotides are TGTGCCAGCAGTACTAGCGGGAGTACCCTCGGGCCCTACGAGCAGTACTTC.

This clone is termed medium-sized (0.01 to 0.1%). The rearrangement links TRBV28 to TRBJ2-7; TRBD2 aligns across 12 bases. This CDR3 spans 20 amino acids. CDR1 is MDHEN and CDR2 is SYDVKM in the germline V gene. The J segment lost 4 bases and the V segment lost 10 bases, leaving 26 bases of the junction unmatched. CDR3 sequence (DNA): TGTGCCACCGCCCTCCGCGGGGCTAGCGGGAGGGCCTCGAAAACATACGAGCAGTACTTC. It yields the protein CATALRGASGRASKTYEQYF. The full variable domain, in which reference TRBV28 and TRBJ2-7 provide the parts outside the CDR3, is DVKVTQSSRYLVKRTGEKVFLECVQDMDHENMFWYRQDPGLGLRLIYFSYDVKMKEKGDIPEGYSVSREKKERFSLILESASTNQTSMYLCATALRGASGRASKTYEQYFGPGTRLTVT.